The entry that follows covers one T cell receptor (beta chain) sequence. The antigen remains undetermined. The data derive from a study of Ad26.COV2.S vaccination and SARS-CoV-2 variants. Study-wide context: In the COV1001 trial, the donor was in the Ad26.COV2.S arm. Study conclusions and caveats: Those who received vaccine or placebo ended up with similar non-spike TCR breadth.

The table came from immunoSEQ multiplex PCR; TCRdb's copy has only in-frame clones and leaves some out. The sample lists about 680,000 clones, roughly 90% occurring once. The treatment denotes: around 19 received Ad26.COV2.S at low or high dose, single or two shots; about five received placebo; per-sample allocation not given. Specimen acquisition occurred on day 63 following the initial vaccine or placebo injection. Recruitment in Boston yielded a donor of adult age, 18-55 years. The CDR3 is 14 amino acids. V shed 10 bases and J shed 7 bases, with 20 bases lying between them. Germline CDR1 is SGHTA and CDR2 is FQGNSA.

The chain links TRBV7-2 to TRBJ2-1; possible D gene TRBD2, 6 bases. The specimen was peripheral blood, collected in a trial of Ad26.COV2.S vaccine versus placebo. The TCR comes from a person between 18 and 60 years old who received the Ad26.COV2.S COVID-19 vaccine or a placebo. The CDR3 region has the DNA TGTGCCAACGGGGGTCTGCGGGTGGGTAATGAGCAGTTCTTC. It encodes CANGGLRVGNEQFF. The variable domain in full, with the rest retrieved from reference TRBV7-2 and TRBJ2-1, is GAGVSQSPSNKVTEKGKDVELRCDPISGHTALYWYRQSLGQGLEFLIYFQGNSAPDKSGLPSDRFSAERTGGSVSTLTIQRTQQEDSAVYLCANGGLRVGNEQFFGPGTRLTVL.